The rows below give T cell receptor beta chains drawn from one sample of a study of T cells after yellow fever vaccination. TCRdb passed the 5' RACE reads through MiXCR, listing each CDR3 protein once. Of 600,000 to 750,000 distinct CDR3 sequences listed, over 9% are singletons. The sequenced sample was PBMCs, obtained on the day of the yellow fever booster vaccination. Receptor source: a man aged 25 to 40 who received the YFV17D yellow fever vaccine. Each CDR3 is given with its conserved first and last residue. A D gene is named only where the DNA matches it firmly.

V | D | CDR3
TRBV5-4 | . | CASSLGRGEKLFF
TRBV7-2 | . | CASGGVGTGELFF
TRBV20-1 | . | CSASPGADTQYF
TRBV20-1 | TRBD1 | CSARGRQGLAEAFF
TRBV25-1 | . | CASSTTLAPQPQHF
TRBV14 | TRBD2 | CASSQASGSTKFTDTQYF
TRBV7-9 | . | CASSFRDPLDEQYF
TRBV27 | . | CASSLSSGSEQFF
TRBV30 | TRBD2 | CAWSAVAGTTYEQYF
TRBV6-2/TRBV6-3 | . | CASRKPRGTGETQYF
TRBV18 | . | CASSPSSNLGGNQPQHF
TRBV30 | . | CAWSPISRVMEQFF
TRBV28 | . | CASSSQGGGANVLTF
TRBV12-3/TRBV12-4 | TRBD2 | CASSSTSGRNEQFF
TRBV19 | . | CASSISWGAAFF
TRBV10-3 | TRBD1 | CAIRSGDSSYEQYF
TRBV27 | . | CASSLSGSYYNEQFF
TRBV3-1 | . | CASSQGGGEQFF
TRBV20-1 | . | CSASRENIQYF
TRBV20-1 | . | CSARSPHNEQFF
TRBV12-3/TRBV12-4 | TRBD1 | CASSLTGDFGEQYF
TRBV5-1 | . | CASSTIVNTEAFF
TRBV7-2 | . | CASTPGVLDRQFF
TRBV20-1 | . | CMNQPQHF
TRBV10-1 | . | CASSESTAPRDTQYF
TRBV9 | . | CASSVAQGLTDTQYF
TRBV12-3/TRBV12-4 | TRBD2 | CASGNSGRAFNEQFF
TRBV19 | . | CASKHQGPSTDTQYF
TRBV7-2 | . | CASSLGRPGEPLHF
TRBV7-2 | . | CASSQGGDTTYEQYF
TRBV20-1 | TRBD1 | CSAATGIGAYEQYF
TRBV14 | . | CASSQDPRDKDTQYF
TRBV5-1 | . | CASSFGQIVANEKLFF
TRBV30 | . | CACNVGFRGYEQYF
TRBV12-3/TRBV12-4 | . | CASTPASGLGYTF
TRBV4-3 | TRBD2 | CASSPRTRSSYNEQFF
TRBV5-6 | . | CASSWTGSYEQYF
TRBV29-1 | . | CSVAVQRGYEQYF
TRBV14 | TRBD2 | CASSPSGAVRETQYF
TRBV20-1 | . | CSANPGSDQPQHF
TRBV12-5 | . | CASGSDFYGYTF
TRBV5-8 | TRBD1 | CARSPGTAYNEQFF
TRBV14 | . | CASSLSGTTYGYTF
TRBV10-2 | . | CASSEYRETNEQFF
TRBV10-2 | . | CASSEPPSSIYEQYF
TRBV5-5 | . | CASSTVSNQPQHF
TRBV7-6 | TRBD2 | CASSYDIAGSSYNEQFF
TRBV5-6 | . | CASHWAGINEQFF
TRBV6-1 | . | CASSPTYPIEKLFF
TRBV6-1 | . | CASRAYQVGTGELFF
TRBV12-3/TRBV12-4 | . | CASSLFPAMNTEAFF